This entry concerns a single T cell receptor beta chain. Its cognate antigen is unknown. This specimen belongs to a study of CD8+ T cells in alopecia areata. Findings and caveats of the study: In lesional scalp, particularly from alopecia totalis/universalis, clonality was higher than in normal scalp.

Trimming removed 5 bases from V and 0 bases from J, with 8 bases in between. Germline CDR1 MNHEY, CDR2 SMNVEV (reference sequence). This CDR3 spans 13 amino acids. Treatment denoted: oral pan-JAK inhibitor, 5-10 mg twice daily. Individuals with alopecia areata gave both lesional scalp punch biopsies and peripheral blood for collection. PBMCs yielded sorted CD4+ and CD8+ T cells. Sequencing relied on a cDNA template that was reverse transcribed from extracted RNA. The data were produced by immunoSEQ multiplex PCR, yet TCRdb's version contains in-frame clones alone and is incomplete. The sample lists around 60,000 clones; around 45% were seen once.

The sample in question was CD8+ T cells sorted from blood, obtained at roughly week 38, from a patient treated with tofacitinib. The gene calls are TRBV27 and TRBJ2-7; D not certain. This clonotype was sampled from a human donor with alopecia areata. The CDR3 DNA sequence: TGTGCCAGCAGTCCCAACCCCTCCTACGAGCAGTACTTC. Residues: CASSPNPSYEQYF.